This TCR beta chain was identified during a study of cytomegalovirus exposure and HLA in healthy donors. Points from the study as a whole: The study designated 150 or so TCR beta chains cytomegalovirus-associated.

On this clone itself: Its antigen is currently unknown.

The PCR employed 60 Vbeta primers together with 13 Jbeta primers. Clones were sequenced by immunoSEQ multiplex PCR, and TCRdb holds only the in-frame ones, with some missing. The data contain about 62,000 clones, roughly 77% of them seen just once; the ten biggest clones take up under 6%. The sequence was collected from a woman aged 30 to 39 in good health and CMV-seronegative. Sequencing was carried out using PBMCs.

CDR3 DNA sequence: TGTGCCAGCAGTGAAAGGACAGGGAGGTATGGCTACACCTTC. It yields the protein CASSERTGRYGYTF. The chain has TRBV25-1 and TRBJ1-2, with 8 nucleotides matching TRBD1. The germline V gene has CDR1 MGHDK and CDR2 SYGVNS. This CDR3 has 14 amino acids. Trimming cost V 2 bases and J 5 bases; bases outside gene matches: 4.